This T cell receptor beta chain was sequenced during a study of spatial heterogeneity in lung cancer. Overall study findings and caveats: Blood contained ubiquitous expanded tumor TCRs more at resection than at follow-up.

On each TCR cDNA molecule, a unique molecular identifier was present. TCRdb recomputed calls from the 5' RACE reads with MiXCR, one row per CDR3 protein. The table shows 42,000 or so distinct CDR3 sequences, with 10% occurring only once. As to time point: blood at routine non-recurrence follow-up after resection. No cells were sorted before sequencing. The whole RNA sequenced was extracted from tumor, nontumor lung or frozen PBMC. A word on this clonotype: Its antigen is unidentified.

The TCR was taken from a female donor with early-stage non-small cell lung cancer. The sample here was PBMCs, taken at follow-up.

The CDR3 nucleotides read TGTGCCAGCAGGTTGGGCACCGGGGAGCTGTTTTTT. Its translation is CASRLGTGELFF. The V call is TRBV28, the J call TRBJ2-2; D remains unclear. The CDR3 has 12 residues. V was shortened by 6 bases and J by 4 bases, with 6 bases between the two germline ends. Germline CDR1 is MDHEN and CDR2 is SYDVKM. Drawing the rest from reference TRBV28 and TRBJ2-2, the complete variable domain is DVKVTQSSRYLVKRTGEKVFLECVQDMDHENMFWYRQDPGLGLRLIYFSYDVKMKEKGDIPEGYSVSREKKERFSLILESASTNQTSMYLCASRLGTGELFFGEGSRLTVL.